This TCR beta chain was identified during a study of blood T cell repertoires in COVID-19. Some clones are missing from TCRdb's copy, which holds only in-frame ones; the method was immunoSEQ multiplex PCR. The table lists roughly 250,000 clones, 81% of them singletons. The sample was peripheral blood. This clonotype originated in a woman in her sixties or seventies with active or convalescent COVID-19.

CDR3 nucleotide sequence: TGTGCCAGCTCACCACCGTATGATGAGAGTCCCCTCCACTTT. Translating gives CASSPPYDESPLHF. V and J are TRBV18 and TRBJ1-6; D is unresolved. CDR1 and CDR2 from the germline V gene are KGHSH and LQKENI. The CDR3 is 14 residues long. Trimming left V 0 bases short and J 13 bases short, with 13 bases between.